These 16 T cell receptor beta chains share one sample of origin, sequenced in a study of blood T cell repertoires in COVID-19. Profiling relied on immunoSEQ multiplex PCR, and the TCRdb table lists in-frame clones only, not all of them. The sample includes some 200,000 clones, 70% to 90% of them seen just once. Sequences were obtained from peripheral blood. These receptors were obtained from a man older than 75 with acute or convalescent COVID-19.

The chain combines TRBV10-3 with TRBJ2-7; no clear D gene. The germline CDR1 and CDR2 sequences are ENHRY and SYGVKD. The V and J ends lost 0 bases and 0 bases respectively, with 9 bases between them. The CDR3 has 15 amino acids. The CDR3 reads CAISESSVTSYEQYF. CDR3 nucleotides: TGTGCCATCAGTGAGTCATCGGTCACCTCCTACGAGCAGTACTTC.

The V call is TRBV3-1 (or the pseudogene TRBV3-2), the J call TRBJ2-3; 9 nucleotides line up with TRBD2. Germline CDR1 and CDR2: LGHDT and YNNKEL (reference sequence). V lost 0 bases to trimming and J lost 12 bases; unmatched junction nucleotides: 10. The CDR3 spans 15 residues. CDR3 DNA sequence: TGTGCCAGCAGCCAAGATTGGGCGGGAGGGCCCCCACAGTATTTT. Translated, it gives CASSQDWAGGPPQYF.

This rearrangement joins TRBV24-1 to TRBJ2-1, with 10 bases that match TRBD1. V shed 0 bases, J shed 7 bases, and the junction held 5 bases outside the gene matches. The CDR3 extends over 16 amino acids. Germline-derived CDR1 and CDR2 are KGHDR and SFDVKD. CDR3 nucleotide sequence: TGTGCCACCAGTGATTTGGACAGGGGGCGCGAGAATGAGCAGTTCTTC. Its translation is CATSDLDRGRENEQFF.

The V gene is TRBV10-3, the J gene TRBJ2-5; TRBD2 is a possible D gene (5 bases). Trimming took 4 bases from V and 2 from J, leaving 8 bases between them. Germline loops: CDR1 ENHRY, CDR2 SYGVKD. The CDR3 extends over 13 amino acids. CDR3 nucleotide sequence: TGTGCCATCAGTGGAACGGGGCAAGAGACCCAGTACTTC. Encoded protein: CAISGTGQETQYF.

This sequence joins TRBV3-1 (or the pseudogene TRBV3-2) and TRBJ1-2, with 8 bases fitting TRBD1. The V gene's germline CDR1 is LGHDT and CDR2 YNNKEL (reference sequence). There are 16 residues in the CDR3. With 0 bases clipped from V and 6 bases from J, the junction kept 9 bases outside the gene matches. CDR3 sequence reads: CASSQDRRQGRDGYTF. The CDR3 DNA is TGTGCCAGCAGCCAAGATCGCCGACAGGGGAGAGATGGCTACACCTTC.

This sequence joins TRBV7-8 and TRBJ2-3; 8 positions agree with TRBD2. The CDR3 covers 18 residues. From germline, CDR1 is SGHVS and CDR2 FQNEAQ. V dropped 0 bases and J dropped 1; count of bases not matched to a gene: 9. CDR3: CASSLALAGGSRTDTQYF. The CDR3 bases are TGTGCCAGCAGCTTAGCGCTGGCGGGAGGCTCCCGCACAGATACGCAGTATTTT.

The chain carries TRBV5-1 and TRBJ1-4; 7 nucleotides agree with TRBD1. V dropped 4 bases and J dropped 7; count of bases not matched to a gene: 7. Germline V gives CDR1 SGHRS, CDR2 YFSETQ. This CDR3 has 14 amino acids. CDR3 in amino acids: CASSEQGRREKLFF. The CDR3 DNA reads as TGCGCCAGCAGCGAACAGGGGCGGCGTGAAAAACTGTTTTTT.

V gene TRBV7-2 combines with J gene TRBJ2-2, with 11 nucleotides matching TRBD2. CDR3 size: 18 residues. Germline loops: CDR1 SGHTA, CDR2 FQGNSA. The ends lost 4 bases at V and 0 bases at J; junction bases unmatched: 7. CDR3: CASSSYWGLAANTGELFF. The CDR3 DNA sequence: TGTGCCAGCAGCTCTTATTGGGGACTAGCGGCGAACACCGGGGAGCTGTTTTTT.

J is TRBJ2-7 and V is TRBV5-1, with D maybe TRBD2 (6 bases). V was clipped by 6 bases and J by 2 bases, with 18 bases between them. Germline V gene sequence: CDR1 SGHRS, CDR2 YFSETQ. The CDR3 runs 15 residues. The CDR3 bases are TGCGCCAGCAAAAGATCCGGGACTGGAACCTACGAGCAGTACTTC. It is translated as CASKRSGTGTYEQYF. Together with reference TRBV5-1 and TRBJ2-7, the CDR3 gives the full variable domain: KAGVTQTPRYLIKTRGQQVTLSCSPISGHRSVSWYQQTPGQGLQFLFEYFSETQRNKGNFPGRFSGRQFSNSRSEMNVSTLELGDSALYLCASKRSGTGTYEQYFGPGTRLTVT.

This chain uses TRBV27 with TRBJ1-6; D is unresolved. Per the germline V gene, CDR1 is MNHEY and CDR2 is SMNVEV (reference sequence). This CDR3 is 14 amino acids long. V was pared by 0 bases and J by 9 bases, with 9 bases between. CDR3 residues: CASSLSRGASPLHF. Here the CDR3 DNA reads TGTGCCAGCAGTTTATCCAGAGGCGCTTCACCCCTCCACTTT.

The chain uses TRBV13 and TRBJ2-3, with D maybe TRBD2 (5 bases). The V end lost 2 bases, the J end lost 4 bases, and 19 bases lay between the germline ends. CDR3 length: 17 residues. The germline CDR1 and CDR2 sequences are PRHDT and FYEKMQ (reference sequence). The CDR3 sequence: CASSLYRTPSRADTQYF. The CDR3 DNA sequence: TGTGCCAGCAGCTTATATAGGACTCCCAGTCGAGCAGATACGCAGTATTTT.

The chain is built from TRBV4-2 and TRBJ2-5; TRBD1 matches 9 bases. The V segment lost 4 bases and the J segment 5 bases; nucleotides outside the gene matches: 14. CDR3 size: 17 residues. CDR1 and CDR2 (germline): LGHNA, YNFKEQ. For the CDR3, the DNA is TGTGCCAGCAGCCGAGGGGACAGGGAGGCAGCTTCGGAGACCCAGTACTTC. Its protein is CASSRGDREAASETQYF.

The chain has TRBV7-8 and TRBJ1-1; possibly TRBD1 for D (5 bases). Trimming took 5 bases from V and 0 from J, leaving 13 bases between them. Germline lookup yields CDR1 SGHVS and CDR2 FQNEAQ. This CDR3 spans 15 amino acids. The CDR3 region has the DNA TGTGCCAGCAGCGCGGGACGGCCGATGAACACTGAAGCTTTCTTT. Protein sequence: CASSAGRPMNTEAFF.

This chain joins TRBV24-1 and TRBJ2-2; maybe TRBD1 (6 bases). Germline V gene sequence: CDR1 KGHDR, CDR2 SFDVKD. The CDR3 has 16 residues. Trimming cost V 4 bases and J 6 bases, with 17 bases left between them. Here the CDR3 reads CATSDSQGWIPGELFF. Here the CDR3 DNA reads TGTGCCACCAGTGACTCTCAGGGGTGGATTCCCGGGGAGCTGTTTTTT.

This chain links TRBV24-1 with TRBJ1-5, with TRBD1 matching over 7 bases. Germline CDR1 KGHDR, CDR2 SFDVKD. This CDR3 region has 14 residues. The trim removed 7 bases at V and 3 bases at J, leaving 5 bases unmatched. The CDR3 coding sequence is TGTGCCACCAGCATAGACAGGGACAATCAGCCCCAGCATTTT. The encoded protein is CATSIDRDNQPQHF.

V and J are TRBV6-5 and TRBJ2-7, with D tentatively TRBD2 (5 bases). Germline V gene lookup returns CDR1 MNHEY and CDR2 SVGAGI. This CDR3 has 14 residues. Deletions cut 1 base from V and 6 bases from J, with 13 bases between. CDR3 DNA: TGTGCCAGCAGTTACTACGTTGGGGAGCGCGAGCAGTACGTC. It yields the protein CASSYYVGEREQYV.